A selection of T cell receptor beta chains follows, all from one sample in a study of CD8 T cells in ankylosing spondylitis. TCRdb processed the 5' RACE reads anew with MiXCR; each CDR3 protein has one entry. Of around 150,000 distinct CDR3 sequences in the sample, around 20% were seen once. The specimen sequenced was blood, either unsorted or a sorted T cell fraction (not recorded which). Receptors originate from a male donor with ankylosing spondylitis or in good health (not recorded which). CDR3s include the opening cysteine and the closing phenylalanine or tryptophan. Fields, in order: clone size, D gene, J gene, V gene, CDR3 DNA, CDR3 protein. D genes are given only for firm matches. Clone size is given for some rows only: seen once, a few or many times, or a class if the clone is expanded.

abundance: few; d_gene: NA; j_gene: TRBJ2-2; v_gene: TRBV5-1; CDR3nt: TGCGCCAGCAGCTTGGCGTTGGGGACTGCGAACACCGGGGAGCTGTTTTTT; CDR3aa: CASSLALGTANTGELFF
abundance: many; d_gene: TRBD2; j_gene: TRBJ2-7; v_gene: TRBV20-1; CDR3nt: TGCAGTGCACTGACTAGCGGGACCACCTACGAGCAGTACTTC; CDR3aa: CSALTSGTTYEQYF
abundance: few; d_gene: NA; j_gene: TRBJ1-5; v_gene: TRBV7-9; CDR3nt: TGTGCCAGCAGCTTAATCTCAGGTAGCAATCAGCCCCAGCATTTT; CDR3aa: CASSLISGSNQPQHF
abundance: many; d_gene: NA; j_gene: TRBJ2-7; v_gene: TRBV20-1; CDR3nt: TGCAGTGCTGGTACATACGAGCAGTACTTC; CDR3aa: CSAGTYEQYF
abundance: NA; d_gene: NA; j_gene: TRBJ1-1; v_gene: TRBV11-2; CDR3nt: TGTGCCAGCAACTTACAGGGGAACACTGAAGCTTTCTTT; CDR3aa: CASNLQGNTEAFF
abundance: few; d_gene: NA; j_gene: TRBJ1-5; v_gene: TRBV3-1; CDR3nt: TGTGCCAGCAGCCAAGGGACAGTTAGCAATCAGCCCCAGCATTTT; CDR3aa: CASSQGTVSNQPQHF
abundance: NA; d_gene: NA; j_gene: TRBJ2-3; v_gene: TRBV7-2; CDR3nt: TGTGCCAGCAGCTTAGGTCGGGGGAATACGCAGTATTTT; CDR3aa: CASSLGRGNTQYF
abundance: NA; d_gene: TRBD1; j_gene: TRBJ2-7; v_gene: TRBV2; CDR3nt: TGTGCCAGCAGGGCCGGAAGACAGGGGTACGAGCAGTACTTC; CDR3aa: CASRAGRQGYEQYF
abundance: once; d_gene: NA; j_gene: TRBJ1-5; v_gene: TRBV12-3/TRBV12-4; CDR3nt: TGTGCCAGCAGTTTTGGGCCGGGTCCCTATAGCAATCAGCCCCAGCATTTT; CDR3aa: CASSFGPGPYSNQPQHF
abundance: many; d_gene: TRBD2; j_gene: TRBJ2-5; v_gene: TRBV5-1; CDR3nt: TGCGCCAGCAGTCCAACTAGCGGGGAAGAGACCCAGTACTTC; CDR3aa: CASSPTSGEETQYF
abundance: many; d_gene: NA; j_gene: TRBJ2-5; v_gene: TRBV4-2; CDR3nt: TGTGCCAGCAGCCCGGCGGGGGAGACCCAGTACTTC; CDR3aa: CASSPAGETQYF